This T cell receptor (beta chain) was recovered during a study of blood T cell repertoires in COVID-19 (dated by TCRdb to 2018 to 2020). Background on the whole study: The collaborator samples originated in the United States, Italy and Spain and spanned the acute and convalescent phases of COVID-19. Where available, HLA class I and class II types were taken from metadata supplied by the sample provider and were not determined by assay-based typing. Samples were obtained from the ongoing ImmuneRACE study (first 160 participants) and from over 1,000 subjects provided by 6 global collaborators. Nearly every sample came with metadata listing a de-identified subject ID, COVID-19 status, age in years and sex. Deeply sampled blood TCRbeta repertoires from subjects exposed to, actively infected with, or recovered from COVID-19 were included in the dataset. The material from the prospective study consisted of cDNA or gDNA derived from T cells, B-cell-depleted T cells, or PBMCs. The repertoires were released in a freely available public database intended as a resource for research on the immune response to SARS-CoV-2. Broad study findings and their caveats: How much clinical and demographic metadata was included differed by source and by participant, and the metadata was provided uncurated.

TCRbeta CDR3 regions were amplified from genomic DNA using the immunoSEQ Assay, a bias-controlled multiplex PCR. Regarding the original processing steps: Within the assay, amplification of reference gene primers was used to estimate how many nucleated cells each sample contained. Sequence reads were collapsed and filtered to measure the absolute abundance of every unique TCRbeta CDR3 rearrangement. For each sample, productive Simpson clonality was calculated by taking the square root of Simpson's diversity index across productive rearrangements. Drawn from immuneACCESS, this table holds only the in-frame rearrangements with V and J called that TCRdb kept. Clones are partly lost; checked studies trace under half to an unresolved V gene and leave the rest unexplained. The DNA gave D and trimming, while V, J and clone size come from that table. This sample holds a few hundred thousand clones; over 75% were observed only once. Around 2.5% of the sample is in the top ten clones.

Remarks on this clone: Which antigen it targets is not known. It has no much larger one-base neighbor in the sample; base qualities were not kept.

One collaborating source in Seattle enrolled patients while the patients were actively infected and followed the patients over time throughout the course of disease. Whole blood was collected in K2EDTA tubes by collaborating institutions according to the institutions' own protocols. For TCRbeta analysis, collaborators shipped samples in one of three forms: frozen whole blood, isolated PBMCs, or DNA extracted from either of those sample types. The CDR3 numbers 12 residues from cysteine through phenylalanine. Only the CDR3 part of the read is kept: 36 bases, read in frame from the first base. V was cut back by 3 bases and J by 4 bases, leaving a gap of 6 bases between them.

The source material was peripheral blood. The TCR originated in a woman between 65 and 79 years old with COVID-19, enrolled during active disease. The V gene is TRBV12-3 or TRBV12-4 and the J gene is TRBJ1-2; matching of 6 bases hints at TRBD1 as the D gene. The nucleotide sequence is given as TGTGCCAGCAGTTTGGACAGCTATGGCTACACCTTC. It encodes CASSLDSYGYTF.